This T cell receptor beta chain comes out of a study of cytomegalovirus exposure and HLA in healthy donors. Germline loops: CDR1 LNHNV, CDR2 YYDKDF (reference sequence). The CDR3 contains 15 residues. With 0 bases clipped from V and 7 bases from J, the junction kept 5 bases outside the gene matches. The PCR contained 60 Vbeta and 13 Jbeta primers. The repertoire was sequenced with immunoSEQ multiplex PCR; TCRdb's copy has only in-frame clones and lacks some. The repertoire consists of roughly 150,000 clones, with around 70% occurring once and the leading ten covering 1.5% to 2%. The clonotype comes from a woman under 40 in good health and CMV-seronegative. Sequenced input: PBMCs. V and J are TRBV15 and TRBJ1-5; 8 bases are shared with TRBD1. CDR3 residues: CATSRDRDRYQPQHF. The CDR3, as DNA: TGTGCCACCAGCAGAGATCGGGACAGGTACCAGCCCCAGCATTTT. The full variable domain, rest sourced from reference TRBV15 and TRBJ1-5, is DAMVIQNPRYQVTQFGKPVTLSCSQTLNHNVMYWYQQKSSQAPKLLFHYYDKDFNNEADTPDNFQSRRPNTSFCFLDIRSPGLGDTAMYLCATSRDRDRYQPQHFGDGTRLSIL.